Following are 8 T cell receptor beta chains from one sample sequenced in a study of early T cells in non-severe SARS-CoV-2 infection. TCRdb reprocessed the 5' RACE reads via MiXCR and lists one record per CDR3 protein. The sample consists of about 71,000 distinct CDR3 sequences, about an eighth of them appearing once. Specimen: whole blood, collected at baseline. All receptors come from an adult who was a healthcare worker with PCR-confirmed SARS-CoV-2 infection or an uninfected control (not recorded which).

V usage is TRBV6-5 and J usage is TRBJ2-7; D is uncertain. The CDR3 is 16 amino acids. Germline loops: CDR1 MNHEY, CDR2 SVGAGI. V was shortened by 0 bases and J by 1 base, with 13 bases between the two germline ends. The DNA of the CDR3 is TGTGCCAGCAGTTACTCCCCCGCAGCAGAATCCTACGAGCAGTACTTC. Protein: CASSYSPAAESYEQYF.

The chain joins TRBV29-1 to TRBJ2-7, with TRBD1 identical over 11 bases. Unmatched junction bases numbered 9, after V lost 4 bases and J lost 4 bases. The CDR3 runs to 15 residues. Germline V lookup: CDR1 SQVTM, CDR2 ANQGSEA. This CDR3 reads CSVVTGTGGTYEQYF. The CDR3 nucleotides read TGCAGCGTTGTGACAGGGACAGGGGGTACGTACGAGCAGTACTTC.

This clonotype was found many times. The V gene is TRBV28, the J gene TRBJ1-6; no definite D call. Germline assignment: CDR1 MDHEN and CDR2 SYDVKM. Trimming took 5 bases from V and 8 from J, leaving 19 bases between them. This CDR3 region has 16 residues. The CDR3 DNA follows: TGTGCCAGCAGTCTTGTCCCACGGGCCTGGGATTCACCCCTCCACTTT. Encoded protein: CASSLVPRAWDSPLHF. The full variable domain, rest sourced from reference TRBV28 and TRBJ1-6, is DVKVTQSSRYLVKRTGEKVFLECVQDMDHENMFWYRQDPGLGLRLIYFSYDVKMKEKGDIPEGYSVSREKKERFSLILESASTNQTSMYLCASSLVPRAWDSPLHFGNGTRLTVT.

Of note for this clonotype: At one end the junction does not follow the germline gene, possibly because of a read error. CDR3 bases: TGCCCGGGACAGGGGGCGCTTGAGCAGTACTTC. It specifies CPGQGALEQYF. The J gene is TRBJ2-7, the V gene TRBV28; 12 positions agree with TRBD1. The CDR3 has 11 amino acids. In germline, CDR1 is MDHEN, CDR2 SYDVKM.

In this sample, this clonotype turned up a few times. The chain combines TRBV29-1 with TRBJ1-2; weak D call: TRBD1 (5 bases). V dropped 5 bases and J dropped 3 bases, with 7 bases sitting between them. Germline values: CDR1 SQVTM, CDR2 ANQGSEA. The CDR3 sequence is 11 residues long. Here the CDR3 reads CSVSRDYGYTF. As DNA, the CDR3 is TGCAGCGTTTCCAGGGACTATGGCTACACCTTC.

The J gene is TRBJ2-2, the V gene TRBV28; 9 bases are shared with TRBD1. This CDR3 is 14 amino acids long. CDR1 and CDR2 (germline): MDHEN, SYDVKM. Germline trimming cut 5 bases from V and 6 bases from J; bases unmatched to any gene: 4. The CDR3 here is CASSGTGLSGELFF. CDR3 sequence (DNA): TGTGCCAGCAGTGGGACAGGGCTCTCCGGGGAGCTGTTTTTT.

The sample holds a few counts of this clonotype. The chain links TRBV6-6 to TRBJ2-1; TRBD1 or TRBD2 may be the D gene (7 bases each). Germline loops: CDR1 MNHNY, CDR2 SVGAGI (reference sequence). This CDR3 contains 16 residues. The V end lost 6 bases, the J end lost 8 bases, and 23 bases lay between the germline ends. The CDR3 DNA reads TGTGCCAGCAGCTTACCGCCAGGGGGGGGTAGCTATGAGCAGTTCTTC. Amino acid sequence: CASSLPPGGGSYEQFF.

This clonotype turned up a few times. This CDR3 is CASSSRTSGSTDTQYF. The CDR3 coding sequence is TGCGCCAGCAGCTCCAGGACTAGCGGAAGCACAGATACGCAGTATTTT. The V call is TRBV5-1, the J call TRBJ2-3, with 10 positions matching TRBD2. The trim removed 3 bases at V and 0 bases at J, leaving 4 bases unmatched. The CDR3 has 16 residues. Germline V gene lookup returns CDR1 SGHRS and CDR2 YFSETQ.